This is a list of T cell receptor beta chains from one sample in a study of T cells in Graves' hyperthyroidism and ophthalmopathy. TCRdb analysed the multiplex PCR reads with MiXCR anew, one entry per CDR3 protein. The table records roughly 180,000 distinct CDR3 sequences, 9.4% of them present only once. The sample consisted of blood. These receptors all stem from a woman aged 18-29 years with Graves' hyperthyroidism that later progressed to Graves' ophthalmopathy. Each CDR3 is given without its conserved first and last residue. Fields, in order: J gene, V gene, CDR3 protein.

J: TRBJ2-1
V: TRBV19
CDR3: ASSIEQYNEQF

J: TRBJ2-2
V: TRBV3-1
CDR3: ASSQFSGELF

J: TRBJ2-1
V: TRBV7-6
CDR3: ASSLASDYLFNEQF

J: TRBJ2-1
V: TRBV2
CDR3: ASSDLVGGDASAGSSYNEQF

J: TRBJ2-7
V: TRBV6-1
CDR3: ASSPLAGGPYEQY

J: TRBJ2-1
V: TRBV5-1
CDR3: ASSQKTGSPSYNEQF

J: TRBJ2-5
V: TRBV4-1
CDR3: ASSQRTSGHQETQY

J: TRBJ1-1
V: TRBV5-5
CDR3: ASSSTAGQGSPEAF

J: TRBJ2-3
V: TRBV5-4
CDR3: ASSPSATDVGTDTQY

J: TRBJ1-1
V: TRBV14
CDR3: ASSLGGTGVTEAF

J: TRBJ2-7
V: TRBV28
CDR3: ASSFRGLVFGKEQY

J: TRBJ1-3
V: TRBV6-6
CDR3: ASSYSGVSGNTIY

J: TRBJ2-1
V: TRBV7-8
CDR3: ASSPGLAGGTSSYNEQF

J: TRBJ1-6
V: TRBV9
CDR3: ASSVDGGYNSPLH

J: TRBJ1-6
V: TRBV20-1
CDR3: SAGGGQGSSPLH

J: TRBJ2-3
V: TRBV24-1
CDR3: ATSGTGVADTQY

J: TRBJ2-5
V: TRBV20-1
CDR3: SARGRDSQETQY

J: TRBJ2-2
V: TRBV30
CDR3: AWSEGTTNTGELF

J: TRBJ2-1
V: TRBV30
CDR3: AWSEKRVTQF

J: TRBJ2-1
V: TRBV30
CDR3: AWSGGAILNEQF

J: TRBJ2-1
V: TRBV28
CDR3: ASPPRGGPSYNEQF

J: TRBJ2-4
V: TRBV27
CDR3: ASSLDRGSNIQY

J: TRBJ2-1
V: TRBV11-3
CDR3: ASSLWPSGENNEQF